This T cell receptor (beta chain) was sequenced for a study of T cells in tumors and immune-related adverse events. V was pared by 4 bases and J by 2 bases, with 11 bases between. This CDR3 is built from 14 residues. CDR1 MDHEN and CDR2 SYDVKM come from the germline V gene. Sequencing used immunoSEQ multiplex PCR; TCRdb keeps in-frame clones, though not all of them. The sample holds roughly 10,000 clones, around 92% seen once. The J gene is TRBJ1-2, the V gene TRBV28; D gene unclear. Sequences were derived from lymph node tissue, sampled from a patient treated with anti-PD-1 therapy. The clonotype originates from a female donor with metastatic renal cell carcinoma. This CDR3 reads CASSSSPLNYGYTF. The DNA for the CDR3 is TGTGCCAGCAGTTCCAGCCCGCTAAACTATGGCTACACCTTC.